One sample yielded the 30 T cell receptor beta chains listed below, sequenced in a study of vaccination and CD4 T cells after COVID-19. TCRdb passed the PCR reads through MiXCR, listing each CDR3 protein once. This table holds some 20,000 distinct CDR3 sequences, about 60% found once. This specimen was CD4+ T cells from blood, taken before SARS-CoV-2 vaccination. These TCRs come from a human donor who had recovered from COVID-19.

The rearrangement links TRBV7-2 to TRBJ2-2, with 7 positions matching TRBD1. Germline loops: CDR1 SGHTA, CDR2 FQGNSA. Trimming took 0 bases from V and 4 from J; bases not matched to a gene: 8. The CDR3 has 17 amino acids. CDR3 sequence reads: CASSLAPTGIPTGELFF. The CDR3 DNA is TGTGCCAGCAGCTTAGCGCCGACAGGGATTCCCACCGGGGAGCTGTTTTTT. Full variable domain (remainder filled in from reference TRBV7-2 and TRBJ2-2): GAGVSQSPSNKVTEKGKDVELRCDPISGHTALYWYRQSLGQGLEFLIYFQGNSAPDKSGLPSDRFSAERTGGSVSTLTIQRTQQEDSAVYLCASSLAPTGIPTGELFFGEGSRLTVL.

The gene calls are TRBV28 and TRBJ2-5, with 11 positions matching TRBD2. Germline lookup yields CDR1 MDHEN and CDR2 SYDVKM. This CDR3 has 18 residues. The J segment lost 2 bases and the V segment lost 3 bases, leaving 11 bases of the junction unmatched. DNA of the CDR3: TGTGCCAGCAGTTTTTCGGCTAGCGGGAGGTGGGGGCAAGAGACCCAGTACTTC. Protein sequence: CASSFSASGRWGQETQYF.

There are a few counts of this clonotype. J is TRBJ1-1 and V is TRBV7-3; a weak D match, TRBD1 (5 bases). Germline V gene sequence: CDR1 SGHTA, CDR2 FQGTGA. The CDR3 loop spans 14 amino acids. V was clipped by 2 bases and J by 1 base, with 8 bases between them. CDR3 in amino acids: CASSLGGSNTEAFF. CDR3 nucleotide sequence: TGTGCCAGCAGCTTAGGGGGGTCGAACACTGAAGCTTTCTTT.

J is TRBJ1-2 and V is TRBV4-1, with D perhaps matching TRBD1 (6 bases). The CDR3 has 19 residues. With 6 bases removed from V and 4 bases from J, the gap between germline ends came to 30 bases. Germline V gene lookup returns CDR1 MGHRA and CDR2 YSYEKL. The CDR3 is CASRTISRGQRTGSYGYTF. Written as DNA, the CDR3 is TGCGCCAGCAGGACAATTTCCAGGGGCCAGAGAACTGGGAGCTATGGCTACACCTTC.

The DNA of the CDR3 is TGTGCCAGCAGTACTGGGACAGCCTATCAGCCCCAGCATTTT. This sequence encodes CASSTGTAYQPQHF. V usage is TRBV28 and J usage is TRBJ1-5; 7 positions agree with TRBD1. Germline V gene data show CDR1 as MDHEN and CDR2 as SYDVKM. The CDR3 totals 14 residues. Germline trimming cut 5 bases from V and 5 bases from J; bases unmatched to any gene: 6.

This clonotype was counted between two and nine times. The chain links TRBV6-5 to TRBJ1-5; 7 nucleotides agree with TRBD1. This CDR3 comprises 14 residues. Germline V lookup: CDR1 MNHEY, CDR2 SVGAGI. Unmatched junction bases numbered 3, after V lost 0 bases and J lost 7 bases. CDR3 loop: CASSYSTGYQPQHF. CDR3 bases: TGTGCCAGCAGTTACTCGACAGGGTACCAGCCCCAGCATTTT.

This clonotype has a handful of counts. The CDR3 loop reads CATWRGNTEAFF. For the CDR3, the DNA is TGTGCCACCTGGCGGGGGAACACTGAAGCTTTCTTT. The genes are TRBV10-3 and TRBJ1-1; the D is unclear. The CDR3 is 12 residues long. Per germline, CDR1 ENHRY and CDR2 SYGVKD. Trimming left V 10 bases short and J 1 base short, with 10 bases between.

This clonotype appeared a few times. The V call is TRBV28, the J call TRBJ1-6, with TRBD1 matching over 10 bases. Germline trimming cut 5 bases from V and 15 bases from J; bases unmatched to any gene: 13. CDR1 is MDHEN and CDR2 is SYDVKM in the germline V gene. CDR3 length: 15 amino acids. The DNA of the CDR3 is TGTGCCAGCAGTGCTCCCGGGACAGGGGTTTCTGTCCTCCACTTT. It is translated as CASSAPGTGVSVLHF.

The rearrangement uses TRBV2 and TRBJ2-5, with TRBD2 matching over 12 bases. Germline V gene sequence: CDR1 SNHLY, CDR2 FYNNEI. The CDR3 length is 14 residues. V was clipped by 5 bases and J by 4 bases; unmatched bases: 2. The CDR3 DNA sequence: TGTGCCAGCAGTAGACTAGCGGGAGTAGAGACCCAGTACTTC. This sequence encodes CASSRLAGVETQYF.

The chain carries TRBV6-1 and TRBJ1-1; 8 bases agree with TRBD1. V was pared by 6 bases and J by 3 bases, with 6 bases of the junction left unmatched. Germline loops: CDR1 MNHNS, CDR2 SASEGT. The CDR3 is made up of 14 amino acids. The CDR3 DNA reads TGTGCCAGCAGACGGGGACAGGCGGACACTGAAGCTTTCTTT. As protein: CASRRGQADTEAFF.

This chain links TRBV2 with TRBJ2-7; 8 bases agree with TRBD1. The trim removed 7 bases at V and 4 bases at J, leaving 12 bases unmatched. The CDR3 loop spans 15 amino acids. Germline CDR1 and CDR2: SNHLY and FYNNEI. As DNA, the CDR3 is TGTGCCAGCACTCGTGGGGGGACAGGCATGTACGAGCAGTACTTC. Amino acids: CASTRGGTGMYEQYF.

This chain connects TRBV19 to TRBJ1-1, with 11 bases matching TRBD1. From germline, CDR1 is LNHDA and CDR2 SQIVND (reference sequence). The CDR3 has 15 residues. The V gene end was trimmed by 6 bases and the J gene end by 5 bases; junction bases not matched to a gene: 8. CDR3 DNA: TGTGCCAGTAGGTTCCAGGGACAGGGGGGTACTGAAGCTTTCTTT. Protein: CASRFQGQGGTEAFF.

The J gene is TRBJ2-2, the V gene TRBV20-1; 10 bases align to TRBD2. This CDR3 contains 15 residues. V lost 4 bases to trimming and J lost 5 bases; unmatched junction nucleotides: 7. Germline CDR1 DFQATT, CDR2 SNEGSKA (reference sequence). DNA for the CDR3: TGCAGTGCTACGGATGGGACTAGCGTAACCGGGGAGCTGTTTTTT. Translated, it gives CSATDGTSVTGELFF.

The chain joins TRBV5-4 to TRBJ2-1; 9 bases match TRBD2. The CDR3 is made up of 16 amino acids. J lost 8 bases, V lost 2 bases, and 11 bases had no gene match. Germline V gives CDR1 SGHNT, CDR2 YYREEE (reference sequence). CDR3 residues: CASSFWSGGYLDEQFF. DNA for the CDR3: TGTGCCAGCAGCTTCTGGAGCGGGGGGTACCTAGATGAGCAGTTCTTC.

The V and J genes are TRBV2 and TRBJ2-7; perhaps TRBD2 as D (5 bases). Germline-derived CDR1 and CDR2 are SNHLY and FYNNEI. The CDR3 has 13 amino acids. V lost 3 bases, J lost 5 bases, and 11 bases lay in between. The CDR3 loop is CASSDLEEDEQYF. DNA for the CDR3: TGTGCCAGCAGTGATCTCGAGGAGGACGAGCAGTACTTC.

This clonotype was detected only a few times. The chain is built from TRBV19 and TRBJ1-5; weak D call: TRBD1 (5 bases). The CDR3 contains 14 residues. Germline lookup yields CDR1 LNHDA and CDR2 SQIVND (reference sequence). V dropped 3 bases and J dropped 5 bases, with 11 bases sitting between them. The CDR3 sequence: CASSIKGLDQPQHF. For the CDR3, the DNA is TGTGCCAGTAGTATTAAGGGGCTGGATCAGCCCCAGCATTTT.

This chain joins TRBV27 and TRBJ2-2, with D possibly TRBD2 on 5 matching bases. CDR1 MNHEY and CDR2 SMNVEV come from the germline V gene (reference sequence). The CDR3 contains 15 residues. V gave up 7 bases and J gave up 0 bases, with 12 bases separating them. Written as DNA, the CDR3 is TGTGCCAGCACCATTCTGGGAGCGAACACCGGGGAGCTGTTTTTT. Translated: CASTILGANTGELFF.

The V and J genes are TRBV7-9 and TRBJ2-2; 11 positions agree with TRBD2. The length of the CDR3 is 18 residues. CDR1 SEHNR and CDR2 FQNEAQ come from the germline V gene (reference sequence). With 3 bases clipped from V and 4 bases from J, the junction kept 10 bases outside the gene matches. The CDR3 spells CASSFGLGLAASTGELFF. CDR3 in DNA: TGTGCCAGCAGCTTCGGACTGGGACTAGCGGCAAGCACCGGGGAGCTGTTTTTT.

This clonotype has a handful of counts. The chain has TRBV7-9 and TRBJ1-2, with 7 bases identical to TRBD1. J was trimmed by 4 bases and V by 3 bases; bases with no gene match: 8. The CDR3 has 15 residues. CDR1 is SEHNR and CDR2 is FQNEAQ in the germline V gene (reference sequence). The CDR3 loop reads CASSFLTGNGYGYTF. CDR3 nucleotides: TGTGCCAGCAGCTTTTTGACAGGGAATGGCTATGGCTACACCTTC.

The rearrangement uses TRBV20-1 and TRBJ2-1; a possible D gene is TRBD2 (5 bases). In germline, CDR1 is DFQATT, CDR2 SNEGSKA (reference sequence). V was cut by 0 bases and J by 9 bases, with 21 bases left in between. This CDR3 is 16 amino acids long. The CDR3 loop is CSARDIRGGGGFEQFF. In nucleotides, the CDR3 is TGCAGTGCTAGAGATATAAGAGGAGGTGGAGGTTTTGAGCAGTTCTTC.

The chain has TRBV2 and TRBJ2-1; 10 nucleotides match TRBD2. Germline CDR1 is SNHLY and CDR2 is FYNNEI. After removal of 10 bases from V and 0 bases from J, the junction contained 18 bases not matched to a gene. The CDR3 loop spans 19 amino acids. The CDR3 coding sequence is TGTGCCACCCAAGACTATGGACTAGCGGAAAAGAGCTCCTACAATGAGCAGTTCTTC. Translation gives CATQDYGLAEKSSYNEQFF.

In nucleotides, the CDR3 is TGCAGTGCTAGAGATAACCCGGGAGGAGAGACCCAGTACTTC. It encodes CSARDNPGGETQYF. The genes are TRBV20-1 and TRBJ2-5; 7 positions match TRBD2. CDR1 is DFQATT and CDR2 is SNEGSKA in the germline V gene (reference sequence). V trimming: 0 bases; J trimming: 4 bases; junction bases outside the gene matches: 5. CDR3 length: 14 amino acids.

This clonotype has only one observation. The chain carries TRBV7-8 and TRBJ2-7; the D is unclear. The CDR3 is 15 residues long. CDR1 and CDR2 from the germline V gene are SGHVS and FQNEAQ. The V end was cut by 5 bases, the J end by 2 bases, with 16 bases between. DNA for the CDR3: TGTGCCAGCAGCGATAGAAGGCTGGGTACCTACGAGCAGTACTTC. It codes for CASSDRRLGTYEQYF.

This clonotype has more than one count but fewer than ten. The chain uses TRBV7-3 and TRBJ1-5; D is possibly TRBD1 (5 bases). The CDR3 is 18 residues long. V was cut by 1 base and J by 1 base, with 17 bases left in between. The germline V gene has CDR1 SGHTA and CDR2 FQGTGA. CDR3 sequence: CASSLMSGGVGSNQPQHF. The CDR3 coding sequence is TGTGCCAGCAGCTTAATGAGCGGGGGGGTTGGGAGCAATCAGCCCCAGCATTTT.

This clonotype appeared a few times. The rearrangement links TRBV7-9 to TRBJ2-5; no definite D call. CDR1 SEHNR and CDR2 FQNEAQ come from the germline V gene (reference sequence). The CDR3 runs 13 residues. The V end lost 1 base, the J end lost 1 base, and 4 bases lay between the germline ends. The DNA for the CDR3 is TGTGCCAGCAGCTTAGTTCGCCAAGAGACCCAGTACTTC. The encoded protein is CASSLVRQETQYF.

The rearrangement joins TRBV18 to TRBJ2-2; TRBD2 is a possible D gene (6 bases). Trimming removed 4 bases at V and 0 bases at J, with 12 bases between. The germline V gene encodes CDR1 KGHSH and CDR2 LQKENI. This CDR3 spans 16 amino acids. The chain's CDR3 is CASSLSSGANTGELFF. CDR3 DNA: TGTGCCAGCTCACTCAGTAGCGGAGCGAACACCGGGGAGCTGTTTTTT.

The chain is built from TRBV20-1 and TRBJ1-5, with a tentative D call TRBD1 (5 bases). V was pared by 1 base and J by 6 bases, with 13 bases between. CDR1 DFQATT and CDR2 SNEGSKA come from the germline V gene (reference sequence). This CDR3 contains 14 residues. The CDR3 spells CSARALAGGQPQHF. The CDR3 DNA sequence: TGCAGTGCTAGAGCCCTAGCGGGGGGTCAGCCCCAGCATTTT.

V is TRBV15 and J is TRBJ2-7, with D possibly being TRBD2 (7 bases). Between the trimmed V and J ends, which lost 0 bases and 1 base, there was a span of 16 bases. The CDR3 is 17 residues long. Germline-derived CDR1 and CDR2 are LNHNV and YYDKDF (reference sequence). The CDR3 DNA reads as TGTGCCACCAGCAGAGAAGGAGCGGGACATCGGTCCTACGAGCAGTACTTC. Its translation: CATSREGAGHRSYEQYF. Drawing the rest from reference TRBV15 and TRBJ2-7, the complete variable domain is DAMVIQNPRYQVTQFGKPVTLSCSQTLNHNVMYWYQQKSSQAPKLLFHYYDKDFNNEADTPDNFQSRRPNTSFCFLDIRSPGLGDTAMYLCATSREGAGHRSYEQYFGPGTRLTVT.

The genes are TRBV6-1 and TRBJ2-5; 9 bases line up with TRBD1. V gave up 4 bases and J gave up 5 bases; unmatched junction bases: 2. The germline gives CDR1 MNHNS, CDR2 SASEGT. This CDR3 has 13 amino acids. CDR3 sequence (DNA): TGTGCCAGCAGTGGGACAGGGGCCGAGACCCAGTACTTC. Translated: CASSGTGAETQYF.

This clonotype appeared a few times. The chain is built from TRBV6-1 and TRBJ1-2, with 8 bases matching TRBD1. The CDR3 extends over 14 amino acids. Looked up from germline, CDR1 is MNHNS and CDR2 is SASEGT. V was clipped by 6 bases and J by 5 bases; unmatched bases: 8. CDR3 sequence reads: CASRVGQGPYGYTF. CDR3 sequence (DNA): TGTGCCAGCAGGGTTGGACAGGGTCCATATGGCTACACCTTC.